The 5 T cell receptor beta chains given below trace back to one sample, sequenced in a study of blood T cell repertoires in COVID-19. Sequencing used immunoSEQ multiplex PCR; TCRdb keeps in-frame clones, though not all of them. Of 200,000 to 250,000 clones listed, approximately 87% are singletons. Sequenced material: PBMCs or T cells enriched from blood (not recorded which). Source of these receptors: a woman aged 45-65 years in a cohort exposed to, infected with or recovered from COVID-19 (not recorded which).

V is TRBV4-1 and J is TRBJ1-2; maybe TRBD1 (6 bases). The germline V and J ends were trimmed by 2 bases and 7 bases, with 17 bases remaining between them. Per the germline V gene, CDR1 is MGHRA and CDR2 is YSYEKL. The CDR3 sequence is 15 residues long. The CDR3 DNA is TGCGCCAGCAGCCAACGGACAGACAGATGGGGTGGCTACACCTTC. This gives the protein CASSQRTDRWGGYTF.

This chain joins TRBV5-4 and TRBJ2-1; 8 nucleotides agree with TRBD2. The CDR3 is made up of 13 amino acids. V trimming: 2 bases; J trimming: 7 bases; junction bases outside the gene matches: 2. Looked up from germline, CDR1 is SGHNT and CDR2 is YYREEE (reference sequence). CDR3 nucleotide sequence: TGTGCCAGCAGCTTCCGGGGGGGTAATGAGCAGTTCTTC. Protein sequence: CASSFRGGNEQFF.

J is TRBJ2-2 and V is TRBV6-1, with D perhaps TRBD1 (5 bases). Trimming removed 6 bases at V and 5 bases at J, with 16 bases between. CDR1 and CDR2 from the germline V gene are MNHNS and SASEGT. The CDR3 contains 15 residues. In DNA, the CDR3 is TGTGCCAGCAGGTCCGCCTTGGGGCCGACCGGGGAGCTGTTTTTT. This gives the protein CASRSALGPTGELFF.

V gene TRBV12-3 or TRBV12-4 combines with J gene TRBJ1-1; a weak D match, TRBD1 (5 bases). Between the trimmed V and J ends, which lost 2 bases and 5 bases, there was a span of 9 bases. This CDR3 is built from 13 residues. This CDR3 is CASSLSGGTEAFF. As DNA, the CDR3 is TGTGCCAGCAGTTTATCGGGGGGGACTGAAGCTTTCTTT.

Only a few counts were recorded for this clone. An end of the junction differs from the germline gene, which may be a read error. This rearrangement joins TRBV19 to TRBJ1-4, with a weak D call TRBD1 (5 bases). The germline gives CDR1 LNHDA, CDR2 SQIVND (reference sequence). The CDR3 is 12 residues long. The CDR3 reads CASSQAQGHVLF. In DNA, the CDR3 is TGTGCCAGTTCCCAAGCCCAGGGCCATGTGCTTTTT.